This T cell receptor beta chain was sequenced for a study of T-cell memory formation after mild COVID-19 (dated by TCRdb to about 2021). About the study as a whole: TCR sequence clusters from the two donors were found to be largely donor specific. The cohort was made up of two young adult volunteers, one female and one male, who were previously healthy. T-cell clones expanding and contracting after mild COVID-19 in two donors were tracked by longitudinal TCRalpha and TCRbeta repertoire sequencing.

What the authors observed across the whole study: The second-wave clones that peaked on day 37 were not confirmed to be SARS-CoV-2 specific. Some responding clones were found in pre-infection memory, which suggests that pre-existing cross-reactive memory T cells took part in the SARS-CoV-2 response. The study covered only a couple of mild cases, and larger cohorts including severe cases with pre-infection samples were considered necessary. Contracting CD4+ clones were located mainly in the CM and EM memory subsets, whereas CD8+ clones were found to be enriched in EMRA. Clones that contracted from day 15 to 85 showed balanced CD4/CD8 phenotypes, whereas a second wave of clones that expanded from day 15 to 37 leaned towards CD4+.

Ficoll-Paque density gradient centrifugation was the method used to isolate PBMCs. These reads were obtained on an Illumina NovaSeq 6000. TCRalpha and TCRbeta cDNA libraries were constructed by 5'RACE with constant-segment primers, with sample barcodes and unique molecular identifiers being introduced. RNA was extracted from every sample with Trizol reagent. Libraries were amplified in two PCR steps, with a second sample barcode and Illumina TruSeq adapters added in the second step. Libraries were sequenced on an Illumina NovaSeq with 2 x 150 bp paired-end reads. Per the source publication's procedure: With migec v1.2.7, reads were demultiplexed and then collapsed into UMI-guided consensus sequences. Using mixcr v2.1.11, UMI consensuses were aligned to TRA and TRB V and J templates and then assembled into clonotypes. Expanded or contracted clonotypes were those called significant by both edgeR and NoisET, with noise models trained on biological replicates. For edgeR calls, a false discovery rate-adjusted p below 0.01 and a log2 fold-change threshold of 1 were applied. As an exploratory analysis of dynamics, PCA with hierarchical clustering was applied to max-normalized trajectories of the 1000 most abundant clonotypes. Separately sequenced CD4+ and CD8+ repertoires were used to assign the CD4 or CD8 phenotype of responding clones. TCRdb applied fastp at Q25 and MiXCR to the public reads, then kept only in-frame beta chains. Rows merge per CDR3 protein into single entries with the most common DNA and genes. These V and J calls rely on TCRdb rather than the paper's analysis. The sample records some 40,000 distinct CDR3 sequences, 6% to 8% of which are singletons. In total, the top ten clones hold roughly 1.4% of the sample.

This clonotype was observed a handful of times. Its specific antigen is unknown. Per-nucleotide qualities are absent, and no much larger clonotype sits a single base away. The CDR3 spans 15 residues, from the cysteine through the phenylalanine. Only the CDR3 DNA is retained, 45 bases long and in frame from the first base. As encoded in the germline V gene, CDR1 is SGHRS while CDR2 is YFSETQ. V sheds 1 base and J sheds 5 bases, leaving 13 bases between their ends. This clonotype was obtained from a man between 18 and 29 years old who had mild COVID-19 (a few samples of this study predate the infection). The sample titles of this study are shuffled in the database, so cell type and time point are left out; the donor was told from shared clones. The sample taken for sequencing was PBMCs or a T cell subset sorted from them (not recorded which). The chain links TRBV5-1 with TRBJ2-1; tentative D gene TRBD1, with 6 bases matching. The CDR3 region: CASSLSPGENNEQFF. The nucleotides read TGCGCCAGCAGCTTGAGCCCAGGGGAGAACAATGAGCAGTTCTTC.